Reported below is one T cell receptor beta chain. Its antigen is still unknown. This specimen belongs to a study of CD8 T cells in ankylosing spondylitis. CDR1 and CDR2 from the germline V gene are MNHEY and SMNVEV (reference sequence). CDR3 size: 16 residues. V was clipped by 4 bases and J by 0 bases; unmatched bases: 5. Researchers built TCR beta libraries using quantitative 5'-RACE with molecular barcodes. TCRdb re-called the 5' RACE reads through MiXCR, storing one row per CDR3 protein. The repertoire has more than 150,000 distinct CDR3 sequences, around a sixth of them found once; the top ten carry around 4%. Findings and caveats of the study: Previously reported in reactive arthritis synovial fluid and blood were some of the motif variants. Characteristic, it appeared, of ankylosing spondylitis blood was a TCR beta motif of eight highly homologous variants. Disease-linked clones were reportedly significantly enriched in matched ankylosing spondylitis synovial fluid.

This chain uses TRBV27 with TRBJ1-5; 8 nucleotides agree with TRBD1. This receptor was identified in a male donor aged 10-35 years with ankylosing spondylitis or in good health (not recorded which). Source material: blood, either unsorted or a sorted T cell fraction (not recorded which). CDR3 sequence: CASSSGGQDSNQPQHF. CDR3 nucleotides: TGTGCCAGCAGTTCGGGGGGACAGGATAGCAATCAGCCCCAGCATTTT.